The 29 T cell receptor beta chains in this list originate from one sample, sequenced in a study of blood T cell repertoires in COVID-19. Libraries were prepared by immunoSEQ multiplex PCR; TCRdb keeps only in-frame clonotypes and omits some of them. The profile covers hundreds of thousands of clones, with less than 90% appearing a single time and approximately 14% taken by the ten largest. The source material was peripheral blood. The receptors originated from a woman in her sixties or seventies with COVID-19, enrolled during active disease.

The chain is built from TRBV18 and TRBJ2-2; maybe TRBD1 (5 bases). The CDR3 sequence is 16 residues long. Germline CDR1 reads KGHSH; CDR2 reads LQKENI. V was trimmed by 6 bases and J by 8 bases, leaving 22 bases between them. The chain's CDR3 is CASSPSQGHLSGELFF. The CDR3, as DNA: TGTGCCAGCTCCCCCTCCCAGGGTCATCTTTCAGGGGAGCTGTTTTTT.

The chain carries TRBV28 and TRBJ2-7; TRBD1 agrees at 9 bases. Germline values: CDR1 MDHEN, CDR2 SYDVKM. After removal of 3 bases from V and 5 bases from J, the junction contained 11 bases not matched to a gene. There are 16 residues in the CDR3. CDR3 nucleotides: TGTGCCAGCAGTTTTGTGGTCGGACAGGGGTTGCACGAGCAGTACTTC. This codes for CASSFVVGQGLHEQYF.

V is TRBV5-6 and J is TRBJ2-7; 9 bases align to TRBD1. Trimming removed 2 bases from V and 5 bases from J; junction bases left unmatched: 8. CDR3 length: 15 amino acids. Germline lookup yields CDR1 SGHDT and CDR2 YYEEEE. CDR3 sequence: CASSLGTGLRHEQYF. The CDR3 region has the DNA TGTGCCAGCAGCTTAGGGACAGGGCTTCGCCACGAGCAGTACTTC.

The chain combines TRBV5-1 with TRBJ2-7, with D possibly TRBD1 on 6 matching bases. Germline CDR1 reads SGHRS; CDR2 reads YFSETQ. With 4 bases removed from V and 6 bases from J, the gap between germline ends came to 17 bases. The CDR3 runs 14 residues. CDR3 DNA: TGCGCCAGCAGCCTCGCGGCCGGGACACTCGAGCAGTACTTC. This encodes CASSLAAGTLEQYF.

A single count supports this clone. The V call is TRBV19, the J call TRBJ1-5; D may be TRBD1 (6 bases). Per the germline V gene, CDR1 is LNHDA and CDR2 is SQIVND (reference sequence). V lost 3 bases, J lost 7 bases, and 13 bases lay in between. The CDR3 has 14 amino acids. CDR3 sequence (DNA): TGTGCCAGTAGTATGGGGGCAGTGGGACAGCCCCAGCATTTT. Translated: CASSMGAVGQPQHF.

The J gene is TRBJ2-7, the V gene TRBV27; TRBD1 matches 9 bases. The germline gives CDR1 MNHEY, CDR2 SMNVEV (reference sequence). Trimming at V came to 5 bases and at J to 6 bases, leaving 8 bases not matched to a gene. The CDR3 is 14 residues long. The CDR3 sequence is CASSPSGTGFEQYF. In DNA, the CDR3 is TGTGCCAGCAGTCCTTCCGGGACAGGGTTCGAGCAGTACTTC.

The gene calls are TRBV2 and TRBJ2-7; D is possibly TRBD1 (5 bases). V was clipped by 3 bases and J by 4 bases, with 10 bases between them. The CDR3 sequence is 13 residues long. Germline V lookup: CDR1 SNHLY, CDR2 FYNNEI. For the CDR3, the DNA is TGTGCCAGCAGTGATGCGACAGCTTACGAGCAGTACTTC. It is translated as CASSDATAYEQYF.

This sequence joins TRBV20-1 and TRBJ1-1; D is undetermined. Germline V gives CDR1 DFQATT, CDR2 SNEGSKA (reference sequence). Trimming removed 5 bases at V and 0 bases at J, with 4 bases between. This CDR3 has 11 residues. The CDR3 sequence: CSAPVNTEAFF. The CDR3 nucleotides read TGCAGTGCTCCGGTGAACACTGAAGCTTTCTTT.

This clone has more than one count but fewer than ten. The chain joins TRBV29-1 to TRBJ1-2; D unclear. Trimming removed 1 base from V and 5 bases from J, with 5 bases in between. CDR1 SQVTM and CDR2 ANQGSEA come from the germline V gene. The CDR3 has 11 amino acids. The CDR3 reads CSVEASYGYTF. CDR3 nucleotides: TGCAGCGTTGAAGCGAGTTATGGCTACACCTTC.

V and J are TRBV29-1 and TRBJ2-1; 8 bases map to TRBD2. CDR3 length equals 14 residues. The junction had 9 bases not matched to a gene; V was cut back by 2 bases and J by 9 bases. The germline CDR1 and CDR2 sequences are SQVTM and ANQGSEA. CDR3 DNA sequence: TGCAGCGTTGAAAGTATTAGCGGGGTTATTGAGCAGTTCTTC. Amino acids: CSVESISGVIEQFF.

CDR3 bases: TGTGCCAGCAGCCAACTAGAGGCGCTGGTGGAGACCCAGTACTTC. Amino acid sequence: CASSQLEALVETQYF. V and J are TRBV3-1 (or the pseudogene TRBV3-2) and TRBJ2-5; no clear D gene. The CDR3 is made up of 15 amino acids. Germline CDR1 reads LGHDT; CDR2 reads YNNKEL (reference sequence). V lost 2 bases and J 5 bases, leaving 15 bases between the germline ends.

The chain joins TRBV27 to TRBJ2-1; 11 bases are shared with TRBD1. This CDR3 has 15 amino acids. From germline, CDR1 is MNHEY and CDR2 SMNVEV (reference sequence). V dropped 5 bases and J dropped 6; count of bases not matched to a gene: 6. Here the CDR3 DNA reads TGTGCCAGCAGTCTTTGGACAGGGGGCCTCAATGAGCAGTTCTTC. It codes for CASSLWTGGLNEQFF.

The rearrangement uses TRBV29-1 and TRBJ1-4; 9 bases align to TRBD1. Germline lookup yields CDR1 SQVTM and CDR2 ANQGSEA. Trimming at V came to 7 bases and at J to 7 bases, leaving 4 bases not matched to a gene. The CDR3 length is 12 residues. CDR3 protein: CSARQGGEKLFF. DNA for the CDR3: TGCAGCGCCCGACAGGGGGGTGAAAAACTGTTTTTT.

The chain has TRBV5-4 and TRBJ1-6; weak D call: TRBD1 (5 bases). The CDR3 spans 15 residues. Deletions cut 1 base from V and 7 bases from J, with 12 bases between. Germline CDR1 and CDR2: SGHNT and YYREEE (reference sequence). The CDR3 coding sequence is TGTGCCAGCAGCTTGATGATGGACAAAAATTCACCCCTCCACTTT. Amino acid sequence: CASSLMMDKNSPLHF. Using reference TRBV5-4 and TRBJ1-6 for the parts outside the CDR3, the full variable domain is ETGVTQSPTHLIKTRGQQVTLRCSSQSGHNTVSWYQQALGQGPQFIFQYYREEENGRGNFPPRFSGLQFPNYSSELNVNALELDDSALYLCASSLMMDKNSPLHFGNGTRLTVT.

The count of this clone is one. The chain combines TRBV19 with TRBJ1-1; D is possibly TRBD1 (6 bases). The CDR3 covers 14 residues. Germline-derived CDR1 and CDR2 are LNHDA and SQIVND (reference sequence). Trimming took 4 bases from V and 5 from J, leaving 14 bases between them. CDR3 in amino acids: CASSNPGVYTEAFF. Written as DNA, the CDR3 is TGTGCCAGTAGTAACCCAGGGGTGTATACTGAAGCTTTCTTT.

The chain carries TRBV28 and TRBJ2-7; D might be TRBD2 (7 bases). With 6 bases removed from V and 2 bases from J, the gap between germline ends came to 17 bases. Per the germline V gene, CDR1 is MDHEN and CDR2 is SYDVKM. CDR3 length: 15 amino acids. The DNA for the CDR3 is TGTGCCAGCAGCATAGGGGGGGGGCAGGCCTACGAGCAGTACTTC. Its protein product is CASSIGGGQAYEQYF.

This clone was counted a single time. The chain carries TRBV21-1 and TRBJ1-1; TRBD1, as called in the table, went unchecked against the DNA. TRBV21-1 is a known pseudogene. The CDR3 totals 16 residues. In DNA form, the CDR3 reads TGTGCCAGCAGCCGAGGACAGGGGGCGGGGAACACTGAAGCTTTCTTT. It codes for CASSRGQGAGNTEAFF.

The chain recombines TRBV5-6 with TRBJ1-2; 7 positions agree with TRBD1. Germline V CDR1 and CDR2: SGHDT, YYEEEE. This CDR3 has 15 residues. The V gene end was trimmed by 0 bases and the J gene end by 2 bases; junction bases not matched to a gene: 4. CDR3: CASSLAQGINYGYTF. The CDR3 DNA is TGTGCCAGCAGCTTGGCACAGGGGATAAACTATGGCTACACCTTC.

The chain links TRBV19 to TRBJ2-2; the match to TRBD1 covers 8 bases. The CDR3 is 15 amino acids. Germline CDR1 LNHDA, CDR2 SQIVND (reference sequence). With 7 bases clipped from V and 1 base from J, the junction kept 5 bases outside the gene matches. CDR3 in DNA: TGTGCCAGTACCACGGACAGGGTGAACACCGGGGAGCTGTTTTTT. Protein product: CASTTDRVNTGELFF.

The genes are TRBV28 and TRBJ1-5; D is possibly TRBD1 (5 bases). Germline lookup yields CDR1 MDHEN and CDR2 SYDVKM. There are 15 residues in the CDR3. The V end was cut by 6 bases, the J end by 2 bases, with 14 bases between. CDR3 DNA: TGTGCCAGCAGACATTCGACGGGGGGCAATCAGCCCCAGCATTTT. Its protein is CASRHSTGGNQPQHF.

The chain is built from TRBV5-1 and TRBJ1-2, with 7 bases that match TRBD1. Looked up from germline, CDR1 is SGHRS and CDR2 is YFSETQ. Unmatched junction bases numbered 6, after V lost 0 bases and J lost 4 bases. This CDR3 is 15 amino acids long. This CDR3 is CASSLEGGYGYGYTF. CDR3 DNA: TGCGCCAGCAGCTTGGAAGGGGGCTACGGCTATGGCTACACCTTC.

This chain uses TRBV27 with TRBJ1-2; 11 bases match TRBD1. Germline values: CDR1 MNHEY, CDR2 SMNVEV (reference sequence). The CDR3 consists of 14 residues. With V trimmed by 5 bases and J by 8 bases, 7 bases remained unmatched. The CDR3 sequence is CASSAQGQGGGYTF. CDR3 DNA sequence: TGTGCCAGCAGTGCCCAGGGACAGGGGGGCGGCTACACCTTC.

The chain joins TRBV7-9 to TRBJ2-7, with TRBD1 matching 7 bases. CDR1 is SEHNR and CDR2 is FQNEAQ in the germline V gene (reference sequence). V shed 6 bases and J 6 bases; nucleotides not matched to a gene: 11. The CDR3 loop spans 14 amino acids. Here the CDR3 DNA reads TGTGCCAGCAGTTTGCCGACAGGGCCAAGCGAGCAGTACTTC. This codes for CASSLPTGPSEQYF.

This chain links TRBV19 with TRBJ1-2; 10 bases align to TRBD1. Germline V gene lookup returns CDR1 LNHDA and CDR2 SQIVND (reference sequence). The J segment lost 4 bases and the V segment lost 8 bases, leaving 10 bases of the junction unmatched. The CDR3 spans 15 residues. CDR3 nucleotide sequence: TGTGCCAGTTCTCCGGGACAGGGGCCGGTCTATGGCTACACCTTC. Protein sequence: CASSPGQGPVYGYTF.

V gene TRBV5-4 combines with J gene TRBJ2-3, with TRBD2 matching over 9 bases. The V gene's germline CDR1 is SGHNT and CDR2 YYREEE (reference sequence). The CDR3 spans 16 residues. The trim removed 3 bases at V and 3 bases at J, leaving 8 bases unmatched. For the CDR3, the DNA is TGTGCCAGCAGCTCGGGGGCGGGGGGGCAAACAGATACGCAGTATTTT. Translated, it gives CASSSGAGGQTDTQYF. The full variable domain, with the rest looked up from reference TRBV5-4 and TRBJ2-3, is ETGVTQSPTHLIKTRGQQVTLRCSSQSGHNTVSWYQQALGQGPQFIFQYYREEENGRGNFPPRFSGLQFPNYSSELNVNALELDDSALYLCASSSGAGGQTDTQYFGPGTRLTVL.

CDR3 sequence: CASSLRAGSYEQYF. DNA for the CDR3: TGTGCCAGCAGCTTGCGAGCGGGGTCCTACGAGCAGTACTTC. V gene TRBV5-6 combines with J gene TRBJ2-7; TRBD2 agrees at 7 bases. The CDR3 totals 14 residues. The junction had 2 bases not matched to a gene; V was cut back by 1 base and J by 1 base. The germline V gene encodes CDR1 SGHDT and CDR2 YYEEEE.

CDR3 in amino acids: CASSLGFVGGPETQYF. CDR3 bases: TGTGCCAGCAGCTTAGGCTTTGTGGGGGGGCCGGAGACCCAGTACTTC. The chain carries TRBV7-7 and TRBJ2-5; TRBD2 might be the D (7 bases). Trimming removed 1 base from V and 5 bases from J, with 17 bases in between. Germline-derived CDR1 and CDR2 are SSHAT and FNYEAQ (reference sequence). The CDR3 contains 16 residues. Based on the CDR3 plus reference TRBV7-7 and TRBJ2-5, the full variable domain is GAGVSQSPRYKVTKRGQDVTLRCDPISSHATLYWYQQALGQGPEFLTYFNYEAQPDKSGLPSDRFSAERPEGSISTLTIQRTEQRDSAMYRCASSLGFVGGPETQYFGPGTRLLVL.

This chain uses TRBV27 with TRBJ1-1, with 8 bases fitting TRBD1. Germline V lookup: CDR1 MNHEY, CDR2 SMNVEV (reference sequence). This CDR3 is 13 amino acids long. J gave up 3 bases and V 8 bases, and 5 bases lay outside the gene matches. CDR3 region: CASGNRGYTEAFF. DNA for the CDR3: TGTGCCAGCGGGAACAGGGGGTACACTGAAGCTTTCTTT.

The chain uses TRBV18 and TRBJ1-1; 10 bases are shared with TRBD1. The junction had 2 bases not matched to a gene; V was cut back by 3 bases and J by 1 base. The germline V gene has CDR1 KGHSH and CDR2 LQKENI. CDR3 size: 15 residues. The CDR3 sequence is CASSPGQGTNTEAFF. For the CDR3, the DNA is TGTGCCAGCTCACCGGGACAGGGGACGAACACTGAAGCTTTCTTT.